One sample yielded the 24 T cell receptor beta chains listed below, sequenced in a study of T cells in Graves' hyperthyroidism and ophthalmopathy. RNA transcripts provided the source from which TCR beta CDR3 regions were amplified. TCR CDR3 underwent first-round RT-PCR with the HTBI primer set. TCRdb re-analysed the multiplex PCR reads in MiXCR, keeping a single row per CDR3 protein. Of 500,000 to 750,000 distinct CDR3 sequences in the sample, around 46% were seen once. Sequenced input: peripheral blood or thyroid tissue (not recorded which). Every receptor here comes from a young woman with Graves' hyperthyroidism.

In its sample, this clonotype was seen a few times. V usage is TRBV19 and J usage is TRBJ2-4; a possible D gene is TRBD1 (6 bases). V lost 5 bases and J lost 6, with 17 bases in between. This CDR3 region has 15 residues. Germline V gene lookup returns CDR1 LNHDA and CDR2 SQIVND (reference sequence). CDR3 region: CASSALAGVVNIQYF. The CDR3 nucleotides read TGTGCCAGTAGTGCTCTGGCAGGGGTAGTAAACATTCAGTACTTC.

The rearrangement uses TRBV10-3 and TRBJ2-7; no clear D. The V gene lost 4 bases and the J gene lost 6 bases, with 10 bases spanning the gap. Germline V lookup: CDR1 ENHRY, CDR2 SYGVKD. The CDR3 is 12 residues long. Here the CDR3 reads CAISAILREQYF. The CDR3 DNA sequence: TGTGCCATCAGTGCTATCCTCCGCGAGCAGTACTTC.

The sample holds many counts of this clonotype. The rearrangement joins TRBV7-2 to TRBJ2-5; D not resolved. The V gene lost 5 bases and the J gene lost 1 base, with 11 bases spanning the gap. The germline V gene has CDR1 SGHTA and CDR2 FQGNSA. The CDR3 is 14 residues long. CDR3 amino acids: CASSPRRFQETQYF. The CDR3 nucleotides are TGTGCCAGCAGCCCCCGTCGATTCCAAGAGACCCAGTACTTC.

The gene calls are TRBV5-4 and TRBJ2-2, with 7 bases fitting TRBD2. The CDR3 is made up of 16 amino acids. Germline-derived CDR1 and CDR2 are SGHNT and YYREEE (reference sequence). The junction had 2 bases not matched to a gene; V was cut back by 0 bases and J by 0 bases. This CDR3 is CASSLGGTTNTGELFF. The CDR3 DNA follows: TGTGCCAGCAGCTTGGGCGGGACTACGAACACCGGGGAGCTGTTTTTT.

This sequence joins TRBV29-1 and TRBJ2-7; 10 bases are shared with TRBD1. The V gene's germline CDR1 is SQVTM and CDR2 ANQGSEA. Germline trimming cut 8 bases from V and 3 bases from J; bases unmatched to any gene: 10. The CDR3 has 14 amino acids. CDR3 bases: TGCAGCCAAGCCTTGGGACAGGGGATCTACGAGCAGTACTTC. Its protein product is CSQALGQGIYEQYF.

In its sample, this clonotype was seen many times. The chain is built from TRBV29-1 and TRBJ2-7; D remains unclear. CDR1 and CDR2 (germline): SQVTM, ANQGSEA. This CDR3 has 13 residues. V lost 2 bases and J 0 bases, leaving 8 bases between the germline ends. DNA for the CDR3: TGCAGCGTTGAATTCGGCTCCTCCTACGAGCAGTACTTC. Amino acids: CSVEFGSSYEQYF.

The V and J genes are TRBV10-3 and TRBJ2-7; tentative D call: TRBD2 (5 bases). Gene TRBJ2-1 matches the end of the DNA better, so the J call may be wrong. The germline V gene has CDR1 ENHRY and CDR2 SYGVKD. CDR3 length equals 15 residues. CDR3 loop: CAISEEGATYNEQFF. In DNA, the CDR3 is TGTGCCATCAGTGAAGAGGGAGCAACCTACAATGAGCAGTTCTTC.

This clonotype has just a few counts. This rearrangement joins TRBV4-2 to TRBJ1-4, with a tentative D call TRBD1 (5 bases). This CDR3 has 15 amino acids. Germline V CDR1 and CDR2: LGHNA, YNFKEQ. V gave up 3 bases and J gave up 5 bases, with 13 bases separating them. CDR3: CASSHLKGLNEKLFF. CDR3 in DNA: TGTGCCAGCAGCCATCTTAAGGGGCTCAATGAAAAACTGTTTTTT.

This clonotype was seen at least ten times. V and J are TRBV7-2 and TRBJ1-1; tentatively, D is TRBD1 (6 bases). Germline loops: CDR1 SGHTA, CDR2 FQGNSA. V lost 7 bases and J 0 bases, leaving 12 bases between the germline ends. This CDR3 spans 14 amino acids. The CDR3 sequence is CASNPTGLNTEAFF. The CDR3 DNA reads TGTGCCAGCAACCCGACAGGCTTGAACACTGAAGCTTTCTTT. The full variable domain, completed using reference TRBV7-2 and TRBJ1-1, is GAGVSQSPSNKVTEKGKDVELRCDPISGHTALYWYRQSLGQGLEFLIYFQGNSAPDKSGLPSDRFSAERTGGSVSTLTIQRTQQEDSAVYLCASNPTGLNTEAFFGQGTRLTVV.

This clonotype was counted ten times or more. J is TRBJ1-2 and V is TRBV7-9, with 7 bases that match TRBD1. After removal of 4 bases from V and 4 bases from J, the junction contained 6 bases not matched to a gene. The CDR3 consists of 14 residues. Germline V lookup: CDR1 SEHNR, CDR2 FQNEAQ (reference sequence). As DNA, the CDR3 is TGTGCCAGCAGCTCACCCCAGGGGGGCTATGGCTACACCTTC. Residues: CASSSPQGGYGYTF. Supplemented by reference TRBV7-9 and TRBJ1-2, the full variable domain reads DTGVSQNPRHKITKRGQNVTFRCDPISEHNRLYWYRQTLGQGPEFLTYFQNEAQLEKSRLLSDRFSAERPKGSFSTLEIQRTEQGDSAMYLCASSSPQGGYGYTFGSGTRLTVV.

V is TRBV5-1 and J is TRBJ2-7; TRBD1 aligns across 7 bases. This CDR3 is built from 15 residues. CDR1 and CDR2 from the germline V gene are SGHRS and YFSETQ. V shed 0 bases and J 3 bases; nucleotides not matched to a gene: 6. This chain's CDR3 is CASSLAGQVVYEQYF. CDR3 DNA: TGCGCCAGCAGCTTGGCCGGACAGGTGGTCTACGAGCAGTACTTC.

This clonotype was picked up many times. The chain links TRBV11-2 to TRBJ1-1; D remains ambiguous. Per germline, CDR1 SGHAT and CDR2 FQNNGV. The V end was cut by 6 bases, the J end by 2 bases, with 16 bases between. This CDR3 contains 15 residues. CDR3 sequence reads: CASRFPVALNTEAFF. The CDR3 region has the DNA TGTGCCAGCAGGTTTCCCGTGGCGCTTAACACTGAAGCTTTCTTT.

The rearrangement uses TRBV10-3 and TRBJ1-5; the match to TRBD1 covers 7 bases. V lost 10 bases, J lost 5 bases, and 5 bases stayed unmatched. From germline, CDR1 is ENHRY and CDR2 SYGVKD. This CDR3 is built from 12 residues. The DNA of the CDR3 is TGTGCCACCAGACAGGGCGATCAGCCCCAGCATTTT. Translating gives CATRQGDQPQHF.

The J gene is TRBJ2-7, the V gene TRBV10-3; 10 bases are a match to TRBD2. The V and J ends lost 3 bases and 2 bases, in that order; junction bases with no gene match: 7. The CDR3 runs to 16 residues. CDR1 is ENHRY and CDR2 is SYGVKD in the germline V gene. The CDR3 bases are TGTGCCATCAGTGACCCAAGCGGGAGGGTTCCCTACGAGCAGTACTTC. Amino acid sequence: CAISDPSGRVPYEQYF.

The chain carries TRBV29-1 and TRBJ2-7; TRBD1 agrees at 7 bases. This CDR3 contains 13 residues. The germline gives CDR1 SQVTM, CDR2 ANQGSEA. V lost 6 bases, J lost 3 bases, and 8 bases stayed unmatched. In nucleotides, the CDR3 is TGCAGCGTCTCCCGGGACAGATTCTACGAGCAGTACTTC. Amino acid sequence: CSVSRDRFYEQYF.

This clonotype was observed at least ten times. The CDR3 DNA reads TGTGCCAGCAGCTTTGGACCGACCTATAATTCACCCCTCCACTTT. Amino acids: CASSFGPTYNSPLHF. The chain recombines TRBV11-2 with TRBJ1-6, with D uncertain. The CDR3 covers 15 residues. Per germline, CDR1 SGHAT and CDR2 FQNNGV. V was shortened by 3 bases and J by 2 bases, with 8 bases between the two germline ends.

CDR3 sequence reads: CAWQRESYEQYF. Written as DNA, the CDR3 is TGTGCCTGGCAGCGGGAGTCCTACGAGCAGTACTTC. The V and J genes are TRBV7-9 and TRBJ2-7, with 8 bases lining up with TRBD2. This CDR3 is 12 amino acids long. Germline V lookup: CDR1 SEHNR, CDR2 FQNEAQ (reference sequence). The J segment lost 1 base and the V segment lost 11 bases, leaving 4 bases of the junction unmatched.

This chain links TRBV19 with TRBJ1-1, with a possible D match to TRBD1 (5 bases). CDR3 size: 15 residues. CDR1 and CDR2 (germline): LNHDA, SQIVND (reference sequence). V lost 5 bases and J 4 bases, leaving 17 bases between the germline ends. In DNA form, the CDR3 reads TGTGCCAGTAGTTTGAACACAGTAGGGGCCACTGAAGCTTTCTTT. Translation gives CASSLNTVGATEAFF.

This clonotype was detected ten times or more. V gene TRBV9 combines with J gene TRBJ1-1; D remains unclear. Trimming removed 6 bases from V and 4 bases from J, with 7 bases in between. CDR1 and CDR2 from the germline V gene are SGDLS and YYNGEE. This CDR3 comprises 11 residues. CDR3: CASKGITEAFF. As DNA, the CDR3 is TGTGCCAGCAAGGGTATCACTGAAGCTTTCTTT.

This clonotype was picked up many times. The chain couples TRBV7-2 to TRBJ1-6; D not resolved. Trimming removed 1 base from V and 9 bases from J, with 7 bases in between. The CDR3 covers 13 residues. From germline, CDR1 is SGHTA and CDR2 FQGNSA. As DNA, the CDR3 is TGTGCCAGCAGCTTAGGATGGGGTTCACCCCTCCACTTT. Translated: CASSLGWGSPLHF.

As to this clonotype: A read error is possible here, since a much larger clone lies one base away. The limits of the CDR3 on the DNA are not certain, so only TCRdb's listed CDR3 is given. The chain carries TRBV7-9 and TRBJ1-5; the table's D call, TRBD1, has no DNA check behind it. Ends included, the CDR3 has 16 residues. The germline CDR1 and CDR2 sequences are SEHNR and FQNEAQ (reference sequence). CDR3 region: CASSLAWGFGNQPRHF.

There are many counts of this clonotype. The chain uses TRBV4-3 and TRBJ1-2; D is uncertain. The V gene's germline CDR1 is LGHNA and CDR2 YSLEER. Trimming stripped 3 bases from V and 8 bases from J, with 13 bases between. This CDR3 comprises 13 residues. CDR3 sequence (DNA): TGCGCCAGCAGCCAGAACTTGGTAGAGGGCTACACCTTC. Amino acids: CASSQNLVEGYTF.

This clonotype was seen ten or more times. The chain uses TRBV29-1 and TRBJ1-4; TRBD1 might be the D (5 bases). CDR1 and CDR2 from the germline V gene are SQVTM and ANQGSEA. Between the trimmed V and J ends, which lost 7 bases and 8 bases, there was a span of 11 bases. The CDR3 spans 11 residues. CDR3 sequence: CSGGSREKLFF. CDR3 in DNA: TGCAGCGGGGGGAGTCGGGAAAAACTGTTTTTT.

This clonotype was detected many times. This rearrangement joins TRBV7-8 to TRBJ2-5; 9 positions match TRBD1. This CDR3 spans 16 amino acids. Germline CDR1 is SGHVS and CDR2 is FQNEAQ. J was trimmed by 3 bases and V by 7 bases; bases with no gene match: 12. CDR3 nucleotides: TGTGCCAGCACCCAACTCCGGGGACAGGGTGAAGAGACCCAGTACTTC. Encoded protein: CASTQLRGQGEETQYF.